This paragraph covers one T cell receptor beta chain sequence. Its binding antigen is unknown. Base qualities were left out, and no much larger clone turns up one base away. The immunoSEQ Assay, a bias-controlled multiplex PCR, was used to amplify TCRbeta CDR3 regions from genomic DNA. Turning to the authors' computational methods: The number of nucleated cells in each sample was estimated by amplification of reference gene primers within the assay. Sequence reads were collapsed and filtered to measure the absolute abundance of every unique TCRbeta CDR3 rearrangement. For each sample, productive Simpson clonality was calculated as the square root of Simpson's diversity index across productive rearrangements. The table was pulled from immuneACCESS by TCRdb, which kept in-frame rearrangements only. Such tables lose some clones; where checked, under half of the loss comes from unresolved V genes, and the rest has no known cause. V and J calls and clone size are copied from that table; D and trimming were computed from the DNA. For this sample there are about 200,000 clones; approximately 86% appear just once. The ten largest clones represent approximately 0.9% of the sample.

These data are taken from a study of blood T cell repertoires in COVID-19 (dated by TCRdb to the early 2020s). Background on the whole study: Samples from collaborators originated in the United States, Italy and Spain and spanned both the acute and convalescent phases of COVID-19. The sample metadata nearly always contained a de-identified subject ID, COVID-19 status, age in years and sex. The repertoires were released in a freely available public database meant as a resource for research on the immune response to SARS-CoV-2. The dataset comprised deeply sampled blood TCRbeta repertoires from subjects exposed to, actively infected with, or recovered from COVID-19. Where available, HLA class I and class II types were obtained from metadata supplied by the sample provider rather than from assay-based typing. The prospective study material was composed of cDNA or gDNA derived from T cells, B-cell-depleted T cells, or PBMCs. The samples were drawn from two sources: the first 160 participants of the ongoing ImmuneRACE study, and some 1,300 subjects contributed by 6 global collaborators.

In Seattle, one collaborating source enrolled patients while the infection was active and tracked those patients longitudinally over the course of disease. Each collaborating institution followed its own protocols to collect whole blood in K2EDTA tubes. For TCRbeta analysis, collaborators shipped samples as frozen whole blood, isolated PBMCs, or DNA extracted from either of those sample types. General study outcomes and caveats: The amount of clinical and demographic metadata varied by source and participant and was provided uncurated.

The sequenced material came from peripheral blood. This TCR was sampled from a man in his 60s with COVID-19, enrolled during active disease.

Here is the DNA: TGTGCCAGCAGCTCTAGCGGGAGGGCCGGGCTAAATGAGCAGTTCTTC. It codes for CASSSSGRAGLNEQFF. This receptor chain uses TRBV11-2 and TRBJ2-1; 12 of the junction bases match TRBD2. V is cut back by 4 bases and J by 7 bases, with 8 bases in the junction unmatched. The CDR3 holds 16 amino acids from the cysteine to the phenylalanine. Just the 48-base CDR3 DNA is kept, in frame starting at base 1. As encoded in the germline V gene, CDR1 is SGHAT while CDR2 is FQNNGV.